Following are 12 T cell receptor beta chains from one sample sequenced in a study of cytomegalovirus exposure and HLA in healthy donors. The data were produced by immunoSEQ multiplex PCR, yet TCRdb's version contains in-frame clones alone and is incomplete. In the table there are around 150,000 clones, approximately 81% of which are singletons. The material sequenced was PBMCs. These receptors all stem from a man aged 25 to 40 in good health and CMV-seropositive.

The chain recombines TRBV7-2 with TRBJ1-1; TRBD1 might be the D (6 bases). This CDR3 is built from 13 residues. CDR1 SGHTA and CDR2 FQGNSA come from the germline V gene. V lost 0 bases and J lost 6, with 8 bases in between. Written as DNA, the CDR3 is TGTGCCAGCAGCTTAGCGGGGGCTTCTGAAGCTTTCTTT. Translating it yields CASSLAGASEAFF.

The V and J genes are TRBV30 and TRBJ1-2; no firm D call. Germline V gene sequence: CDR1 GTSNPN, CDR2 SVGIG (reference sequence). This CDR3 region has 13 residues. V was shortened by 4 bases and J by 4 bases, with 13 bases between the two germline ends. The CDR3 DNA reads TGTGCCTGGAAGAGGCCTGAACTCTATGGCTACACCTTC. It encodes CAWKRPELYGYTF.

This clone has just a few counts. The gene calls are TRBV29-1 and TRBJ2-7; D is perhaps TRBD1 (5 bases). Germline CDR1 reads SQVTM; CDR2 reads ANQGSEA. This CDR3 has 14 residues. V lost 2 bases and J lost 5, with 16 bases in between. The CDR3: CSVERGTGSHEQYF. Written as DNA, the CDR3 is TGCAGCGTTGAAAGGGGAACAGGTTCCCACGAGCAGTACTTC.

The chain employs TRBV30 and TRBJ1-2; D is possibly TRBD1 (6 bases). This CDR3 is 12 amino acids long. V dropped 3 bases and J dropped 8 bases, with 13 bases sitting between them. Germline V gene lookup returns CDR1 GTSNPN and CDR2 SVGIG (reference sequence). CDR3 in amino acids: CAWRTGPRGYTF. In nucleotides, the CDR3 is TGTGCCTGGAGAACAGGGCCGAGGGGCTACACCTTC.

The chain has TRBV4-1 and TRBJ2-5; tentatively, D is TRBD2 (7 bases). This CDR3 region has 12 residues. From germline, CDR1 is MGHRA and CDR2 YSYEKL. Between the trimmed V and J ends, which lost 7 bases and 5 bases, there was a span of 11 bases. The CDR3 coding sequence is TGCGCCAGCAAGGGGAGGGGGGAGACCCAGTACTTC. This sequence encodes CASKGRGETQYF.

The chain recombines TRBV18 with TRBJ2-3; 8 nucleotides agree with TRBD1. With 1 base clipped from V and 4 bases from J, the junction kept 7 bases outside the gene matches. The CDR3 is 16 amino acids. Per the germline V gene, CDR1 is KGHSH and CDR2 is LQKENI. The CDR3 DNA sequence: TGTGCCAGCTCACCACAACAGGGGGGCGTCGCAGATACGCAGTATTTT. Protein sequence: CASSPQQGGVADTQYF.

V and J are TRBV7-8 and TRBJ2-3; 10 nucleotides match TRBD2. CDR3 size: 21 residues. J gave up 3 bases and V 4 bases, and 22 bases lay outside the gene matches. Germline V gene sequence: CDR1 SGHVS, CDR2 FQNEAQ. CDR3: CASSSPGGRSGGPGITDTQYF. The CDR3 nucleotides are TGTGCCAGCAGCTCCCCCGGGGGGCGTAGCGGGGGGCCAGGGATTACAGATACGCAGTATTTT.

The chain employs TRBV7-6 and TRBJ2-1; no clear D gene. The germline gives CDR1 SGHVS, CDR2 FNYEAQ. The CDR3 length is 14 residues. V was clipped by 1 base and J by 1 base, with 5 bases between them. CDR3 sequence reads: CASSLGLSYNEQFF. Written as DNA, the CDR3 is TGTGCCAGCAGCTTAGGTTTATCCTACAATGAGCAGTTCTTC.

This clone was seen only a few times. The chain joins TRBV11-2 to TRBJ1-4; possibly TRBD1 for D (6 bases). Germline V gives CDR1 SGHAT, CDR2 FQNNGV. V was cut by 8 bases and J by 7 bases, with 11 bases left in between. CDR3 length: 12 residues. The CDR3 spells CASGGQFEKLFF. CDR3 sequence (DNA): TGTGCCAGCGGTGGACAGTTTGAAAAACTGTTTTTT.

This clone appeared a few times. V is TRBV11-1 and J is TRBJ2-3; 9 positions match TRBD2. The germline CDR1 and CDR2 sequences are SGHAT and FQDESV (reference sequence). Trimming at V came to 4 bases and at J to 4 bases, leaving 12 bases not matched to a gene. The CDR3 has 17 amino acids. In DNA, the CDR3 is TGTGCCAGCAGCTCCTCTGGGTTAGCGGGGGCCCCAGATACGCAGTATTTT. Translation gives CASSSSGLAGAPDTQYF.

This clone came up a few times. This chain joins TRBV7-8 and TRBJ2-7; 9 nucleotides align to TRBD1. Germline loops: CDR1 SGHVS, CDR2 FQNEAQ. CDR3 length: 13 amino acids. The ends lost 4 bases at V and 2 bases at J; junction bases unmatched: 0. DNA for the CDR3: TGTGCCAGCAGCTGGGACAGGGCCTACGAGCAGTACTTC. It codes for CASSWDRAYEQYF.

This chain uses TRBV28 with TRBJ2-3; weak D call: TRBD2 (7 bases). V was pared by 8 bases and J by 3 bases, with 18 bases between. The CDR3 extends over 15 amino acids. Germline CDR1 is MDHEN and CDR2 is SYDVKM. The chain's CDR3 is CASVGGGAVTDTQYF. In nucleotides, the CDR3 is TGTGCCAGCGTAGGAGGGGGGGCCGTGACAGATACGCAGTATTTT.